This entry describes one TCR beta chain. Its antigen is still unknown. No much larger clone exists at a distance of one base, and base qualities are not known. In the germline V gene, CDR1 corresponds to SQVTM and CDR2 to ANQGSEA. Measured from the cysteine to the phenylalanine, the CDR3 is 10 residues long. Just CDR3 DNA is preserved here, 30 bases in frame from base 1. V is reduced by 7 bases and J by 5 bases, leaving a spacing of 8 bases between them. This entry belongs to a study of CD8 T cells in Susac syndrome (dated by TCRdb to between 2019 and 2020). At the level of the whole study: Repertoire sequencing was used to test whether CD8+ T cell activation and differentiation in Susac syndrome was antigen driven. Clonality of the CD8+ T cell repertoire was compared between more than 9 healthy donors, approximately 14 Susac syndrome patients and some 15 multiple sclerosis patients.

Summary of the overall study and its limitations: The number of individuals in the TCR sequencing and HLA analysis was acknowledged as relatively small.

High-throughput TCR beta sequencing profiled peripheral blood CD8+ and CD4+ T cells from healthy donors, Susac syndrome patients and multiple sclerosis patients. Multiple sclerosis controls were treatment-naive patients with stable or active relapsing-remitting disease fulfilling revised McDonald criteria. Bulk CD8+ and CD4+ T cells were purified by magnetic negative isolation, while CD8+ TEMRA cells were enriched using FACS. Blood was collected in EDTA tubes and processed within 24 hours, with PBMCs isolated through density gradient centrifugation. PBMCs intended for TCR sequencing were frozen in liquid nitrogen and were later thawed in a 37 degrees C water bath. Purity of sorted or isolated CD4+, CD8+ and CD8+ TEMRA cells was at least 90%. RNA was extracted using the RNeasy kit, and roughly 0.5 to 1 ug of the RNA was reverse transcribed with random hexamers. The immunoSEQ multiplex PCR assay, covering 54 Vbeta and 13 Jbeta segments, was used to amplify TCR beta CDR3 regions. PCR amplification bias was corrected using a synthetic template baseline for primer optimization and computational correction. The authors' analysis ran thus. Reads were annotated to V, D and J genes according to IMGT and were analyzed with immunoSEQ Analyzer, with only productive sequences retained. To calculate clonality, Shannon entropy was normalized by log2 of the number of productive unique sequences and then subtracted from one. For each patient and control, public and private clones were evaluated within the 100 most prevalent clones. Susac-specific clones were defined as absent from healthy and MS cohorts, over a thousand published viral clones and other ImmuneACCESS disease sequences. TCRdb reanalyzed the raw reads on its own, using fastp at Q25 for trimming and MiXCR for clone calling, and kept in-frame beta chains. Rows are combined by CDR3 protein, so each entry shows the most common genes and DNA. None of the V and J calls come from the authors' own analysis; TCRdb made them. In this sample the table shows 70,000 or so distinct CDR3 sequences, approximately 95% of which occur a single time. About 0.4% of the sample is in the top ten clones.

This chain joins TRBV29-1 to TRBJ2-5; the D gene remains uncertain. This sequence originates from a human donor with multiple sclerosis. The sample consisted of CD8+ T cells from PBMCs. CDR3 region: CSAGLETQYF. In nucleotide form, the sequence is TGCAGCGCCGGGTTGGAGACCCAGTACTTC.